The entry that follows covers one T cell receptor beta chain sequence. This clone's antigen is unknown. From each donor, a 2.5 ml peripheral blood sample was drawn into PAXgene tubes and stored at -80 degrees C. Without any T cell sorting, total RNA was extracted from whole blood using the PAXgene blood miRNA kit on an automated QIAcube. Deep TCRalpha and TCRbeta repertoire profiling with unique molecular barcoding was performed on peripheral blood of monozygotic twin pairs concordant or discordant for inflammatory bowel disease. Smoking habits were recorded for all twin pairs, with individuals classified as current, former or never smokers. The library was generated by 5' RACE. Each TCR library was prepared from about 3.5 ug of total RNA. For each sample, cDNA was synthesized in eight separate reactions using SMARTScribe reverse transcriptase. During cDNA synthesis, template switching introduced unique molecular identifiers that contained a 6-nucleotide sample barcode. TCRalpha and TCRbeta cDNA was amplified by two nested PCRs of roughly 16 and 10 cycles, with bead purification after each PCR. Before amplification, the cDNA was treated with uracil DNA-glycosylase and purified using the QIAquick PCR purification kit. The second PCR added Illumina TruSeq-compatible adapters along with sample-specific barcodes. Library quality and concentration were assessed using TapeStation and Qubit, and about 5 ng of each library was pooled. Pooled libraries were sequenced on an Illumina HiSeq2500 single-index Rapid Run with 2 x 100 bp reads and custom sequencing primers. Per the authors' processing: UMI-based consensus assembly with MiGEC version 1.2.6 was used to correct PCR and sequencing errors. MiXCR version 2.1.1 was used to carry out V(D)J alignment, clonotype assembly and CDR3 extraction. Normalisation of gene usage, clonotype sharing and MAIT/NKT TCR abundance was achieved by analysing the top 1000, 10 000 and 20 000 clonotypes per sample. Diversity was computed as the inverse Simpson index with the vegan R package after downsampling to 27 000 UMIs. Statistical testing used paired Mann-Whitney U tests on the discordant twin pairs and applied Benjamini-Hochberg correction for multiple testing. TCRdb reprocessed the reads, reporting each CDR3 protein sequence once and no DNA. TCRdb's processing, not the study's, gives the V and J calls here. The sample table holds around 40,000 distinct CDR3 sequences. Together, the top ten hold 5.3% of the sample.

Spanning cysteine to phenylalanine, the CDR3 consists of 19 amino acids. The DNA is not on file. Via the germline V gene (reference sequence), CDR1 is DFQATT and CDR2 SNEGSKA. These data belong to a study of monozygotic twins with inflammatory bowel disease (dated by TCRdb to the late 2010s). With respect to the entire study: A total of some 30 monozygotic twin pairs were included in the full study, comprising nine German pairs (four IBD-concordant, five IBD-discordant) and 19 IBD-discordant Danish pairs. The search for disease-associated traits relied mainly on comparing, within discordant pairs, IBD patients with their genetically identical healthy co-twins. Each individual had, on average, about 151 000 unique TCRalpha sequences and 181 000 unique TCRbeta sequences available for analysis.

What the research found in general, with its limitations: TCRbeta repertoire diversity, by inverse Simpson index, was decreased in IBD patients compared with their healthy co-twins. The results gave no support for a single strong signal or clonotype linked to IBD. Different T cell subtypes could not be distinguished in the analysis. Repertoire similarity did not differ between concordant and discordant twins, possibly due to limited statistical power. Compared with healthy twins, IBD patients had fewer clonotypes in common with other individuals, a difference most pronounced in patients showing signs of disease activity. Background noise and inter-individual variability may have been introduced into the repertoires by the differing immunosuppressive treatments among patients.

This TCR derives from a human donor with ulcerative colitis or Crohn's disease, or a healthy co-twin of an affected twin (not recorded which). Sequencing was performed on blood. The receptor chain draws on TRBV20-1 and TRBJ2-5; TCRdb indicates TRBD2, and absent DNA this call remains unverified. The CDR3 loop reads CSARDAGEAGDLTQETQYF.